The next 24 T cell receptor beta chains were all read from a single sample in a study of T cells in Graves' hyperthyroidism and ophthalmopathy. Amplified TCR beta CDR3 regions came from RNA transcripts. Using the HTBI primer set, a first-round RT-PCR was run on the TCR CDR3. TCRdb re-called the multiplex PCR reads with MiXCR, one entry per CDR3 protein. The sample yields 450,000 to 650,000 distinct CDR3 sequences, 20% seen once. Source material: blood. The receptors come from a man aged 18 to 29 with Graves' hyperthyroidism.

This clonotype was observed a handful of times. A much larger clone is a single base away; this may be a read error. This sequence joins TRBV6-5 and TRBJ1-6, with D hard to call. CDR1 is MNHEY, CDR2 SVGAGI, per germline. The CDR3 totals 14 residues. For the CDR3, the DNA is TGTGCCAGCAGTGACTCTCACCCGTGGTCACCCCTCCGCTTT. Translating it yields CASSDSHPWSPLRF.

The chain carries TRBV28 and TRBJ2-5, with a tentative D call TRBD1 (6 bases). The CDR3 has 13 residues. The germline gives CDR1 MDHEN, CDR2 SYDVKM. Between the trimmed V and J ends, which lost 3 bases and 9 bases, there was a span of 14 bases. Written as DNA, the CDR3 is TGTGCCAGCAGTTTCTCCACAGGGTGGTCCCAGTACTTC. Translation gives CASSFSTGWSQYF.

The rearrangement links TRBV3-1 to TRBJ1-2; D unclear. This CDR3 has 13 amino acids. V was shortened by 1 base and J by 6 bases, with 9 bases between the two germline ends. Germline V gene lookup returns CDR1 LGHDT and CDR2 YNNKEL (reference sequence). The CDR3 spells CASSQAQVNGYTF. In DNA form, the CDR3 reads TGTGCCAGCAGCCAAGCCCAGGTTAATGGCTACACCTTC.

This clonotype came up many times. The gene calls are TRBV12-3 or TRBV12-4 and TRBJ1-5; 10 bases fit TRBD1. This CDR3 has 15 amino acids. The trim removed 4 bases at V and 5 bases at J, leaving 5 bases unmatched. The CDR3 sequence is CASSSRTGGHQPQHF. The DNA for the CDR3 is TGTGCCAGCAGTTCCCGGACAGGGGGTCATCAGCCCCAGCATTTT.

This chain links TRBV28 with TRBJ2-7; TRBD2 matches at 10 bases. This CDR3 comprises 17 residues. Germline CDR1 MDHEN, CDR2 SYDVKM. The junction had 8 bases not matched to a gene; V was cut back by 2 bases and J by 1 base. CDR3 protein: CASSLLGLAGDSYEQYF. Here the CDR3 DNA reads TGTGCCAGCAGTTTACTAGGTCTAGCGGGGGATTCCTACGAGCAGTACTTC.

This clonotype has more than one count but fewer than ten. This chain uses TRBV5-1 with TRBJ2-7, with D possibly being TRBD2 (6 bases). Trimming stripped 4 bases from V and 5 bases from J, with 13 bases between. The CDR3 length is 13 residues. Germline V gene lookup returns CDR1 SGHRS and CDR2 YFSETQ. The CDR3 coding sequence is TGCGCCAGCAGCATGGACCTAGCGAACGAGCAGTACTTC. Translated: CASSMDLANEQYF.

At least ten counts were recorded for this clonotype. This chain joins TRBV15 and TRBJ1-1, with 11 positions matching TRBD1. V lost 9 bases, J lost 0 bases, and 6 bases stayed unmatched. The germline V gene has CDR1 LNHNV and CDR2 YYDKDF (reference sequence). The CDR3 loop spans 15 amino acids. Here the CDR3 reads CATMDRGLMNTEAFF. CDR3 nucleotide sequence: TGTGCCACTATGGACAGGGGGCTTATGAACACTGAAGCTTTCTTT.

This clonotype occurred many times. CDR3 amino acids: CASSSYGEGYQPQHF. CDR3 DNA: TGTGCCAGTTCCTCCTACGGGGAGGGCTATCAGCCCCAGCATTTT. The chain joins TRBV28 to TRBJ1-5; D is undetermined. The CDR3 has 15 residues. V shed 9 bases and J shed 5 bases, with 20 bases lying between them. The germline V gene has CDR1 MDHEN and CDR2 SYDVKM.

The chain is built from TRBV12-3 or TRBV12-4 and TRBJ1-2, with D uncertain. The CDR3 loop spans 17 amino acids. V was cut by 8 bases and J by 6 bases, with 28 bases left in between. CDR3 bases: TGTGCCAGCCGTTCCTCATTCAGGTCAGCGCCGGCTGATGGCTACACCTTC. Protein: CASRSSFRSAPADGYTF.

This clonotype has a count of ten or more. CDR3 sequence reads: CASRTQGPLGTEAFF. The CDR3 DNA follows: TGTGCCAGCAGAACGCAGGGACCACTAGGTACTGAAGCTTTCTTT. J is TRBJ1-1 and V is TRBV27; weak D call: TRBD1 (5 bases). The CDR3 is 15 amino acids. Deletions cut 6 bases from V and 5 bases from J, with 19 bases between. Germline V gene sequence: CDR1 MNHEY, CDR2 SMNVEV (reference sequence).

V is TRBV12-3 or TRBV12-4 and J is TRBJ2-2, with D tentatively TRBD2 (5 bases). Trimming removed 6 bases at V and 2 bases at J, with 19 bases between. This CDR3 has 17 residues. CDR3 amino acids: CASSYPRKGGNTGELFF. Here the CDR3 DNA reads TGTGCCAGCAGCTATCCCCGGAAAGGAGGAAACACCGGGGAGCTGTTTTTT.

This clonotype occurred a few times. The V call is TRBV7-9, the J call TRBJ1-1; 9 bases align to TRBD1. Germline trimming cut 4 bases from V and 11 bases from J; bases unmatched to any gene: 8. This CDR3 has 13 residues. Per the germline V gene, CDR1 is SEHNR and CDR2 is FQNEAQ (reference sequence). The CDR3 region is CASSWGGQGAAFF. The CDR3 nucleotides read TGTGCCAGCAGCTGGGGGGGACAGGGAGCGGCTTTCTTT. Supplemented by reference TRBV7-9 and TRBJ1-1, the full variable domain reads DTGVSQNPRHKITKRGQNVTFRCDPISEHNRLYWYRQTLGQGPEFLTYFQNEAQLEKSRLLSDRFSAERPKGSFSTLEIQRTEQGDSAMYLCASSWGGQGAAFFGQGTRLTVV.

This sequence joins TRBV5-4 and TRBJ2-7; TRBD1 aligns across 7 bases. From germline, CDR1 is SGHNT and CDR2 YYREEE (reference sequence). Trimming removed 4 bases from V and 6 bases from J; junction bases left unmatched: 13. The CDR3 sequence is 15 residues long. The CDR3 DNA is TGTGCCAGCAGCCCCCCGCCGACAGGGACGGGCGAGCAGTACTTC. As protein: CASSPPPTGTGEQYF.

The sample holds a few counts of this clonotype. The rearrangement uses TRBV30 and TRBJ1-2, with unresolved D. Germline assignment: CDR1 GTSNPN and CDR2 SVGIG (reference sequence). Deletions cut 3 bases from V and 0 bases from J, with 8 bases between. There are 13 residues in the CDR3. The CDR3 loop is CAWRDLANYGYTF. DNA for the CDR3: TGTGCCTGGAGGGACCTAGCTAACTATGGCTACACCTTC.

The rearrangement joins TRBV2 to TRBJ1-5; the D is unclear. The V gene lost 2 bases and the J gene lost 5 bases, with 10 bases spanning the gap. This CDR3 has 14 amino acids. Germline V gene data show CDR1 as SNHLY and CDR2 as FYNNEI. The CDR3 region is CASSERVAYQPQHF. CDR3 DNA: TGTGCCAGCAGTGAACGGGTCGCGTATCAGCCCCAGCATTTT.

This clonotype occurred many times. The rearrangement uses TRBV6-1 and TRBJ2-7, with D tentatively TRBD1 or TRBD2 (5 bases each). CDR3 length: 15 residues. Looked up from germline, CDR1 is MNHNS and CDR2 is SASEGT. Trimming left V 7 bases short and J 2 bases short, with 18 bases between. The CDR3 DNA sequence: TGTGCCAGCACCATGGTTGGGACGCCCGCCTACGAGCAGTACTTC. It yields the protein CASTMVGTPAYEQYF.

This clonotype was found many times. The CDR3 region is CASSLAGGAEVAFF. CDR3 DNA sequence: TGTGCCAGCAGTTTAGCCGGGGGTGCTGAAGTGGCTTTCTTT. V and J are TRBV12-3 or TRBV12-4 and TRBJ1-1; the D gene is possibly TRBD1 (5 bases). The ends were cut back, 0 bases at V and 11 bases at J, with 16 bases in the middle. The CDR3 has 14 amino acids.

This clonotype was seen repeatedly, ten times or more. The chain combines TRBV4-1 with TRBJ1-2, with D perhaps TRBD1 (6 bases). Germline values: CDR1 MGHRA, CDR2 YSYEKL. The CDR3 sequence is 16 residues long. The V and J ends lost 0 bases and 4 bases respectively, with 15 bases between them. CDR3 residues: CASSQDRTATSYGYTF. The CDR3 coding sequence is TGCGCCAGCAGCCAAGATCGGACAGCTACCTCCTATGGCTACACCTTC.

This clonotype was picked up many times. The genes are TRBV12-3 or TRBV12-4 and TRBJ1-5; D is ambiguous. The CDR3 extends over 14 amino acids. The V and J ends lost 3 bases and 4 bases respectively, with 10 bases between them. CDR3 nucleotide sequence: TGTGCCAGCAGTTTGGGCCAGAGAAATCAGCCCCAGCATTTT. It yields the protein CASSLGQRNQPQHF.

This clonotype occurred a few times. The CDR3 loop is CASTSVPPSNQPQHF. CDR3 DNA sequence: TGTGCCAGCACGTCCGTCCCTCCCTCCAATCAGCCCCAGCATTTT. The V call is TRBV11-3, the J call TRBJ1-5; D is ambiguous. The CDR3 spans 15 residues. The V and J ends lost 7 bases and 3 bases respectively, with 16 bases between them. Germline CDR1 and CDR2: SGHNT and YENEEA.

In this sample, this clonotype turned up many times. CDR3 nucleotide sequence: TGTGCCTGGAGTGTACAAGGGTCCCACAATCAGCCCCAGCATTTT. It codes for CAWSVQGSHNQPQHF. The rearrangement links TRBV30 to TRBJ1-5, with D unresolved. CDR1 and CDR2 (germline): GTSNPN, SVGIG (reference sequence). V was cut by 0 bases and J by 3 bases, with 12 bases left in between. The CDR3 runs 15 residues.

The chain links TRBV13 to TRBJ2-7, with 7 nucleotides matching TRBD1. Unmatched junction bases numbered 10, after V lost 3 bases and J lost 8 bases. Germline-derived CDR1 and CDR2 are PRHDT and FYEKMQ (reference sequence). The CDR3 contains 14 residues. CDR3 region: CASSFVGQRQQQYF. DNA of the CDR3: TGTGCCAGCAGCTTTGTGGGACAGAGGCAACAGCAGTACTTC.

The V and J genes are TRBV9 and TRBJ2-7; possible D gene TRBD2, 6 bases. The germline V and J ends were trimmed by 4 bases and 6 bases, with 14 bases remaining between them. CDR3 length: 13 residues. Germline V gives CDR1 SGDLS, CDR2 YYNGEE. The CDR3 DNA follows: TGTGCCAGCAGCCCCCGGCTGGGGGGCGAGCAGTACTTC. Translating gives CASSPRLGGEQYF.

The sample holds many counts of this clonotype. The V call is TRBV6-5, the J call TRBJ1-3, with no clear D. Germline V gives CDR1 MNHEY, CDR2 SVGAGI. Deletions cut 2 bases from V and 0 bases from J, with 8 bases between. The CDR3 runs to 15 residues. CDR3 nucleotides: TGTGCCAGCAGTTACACGCCGTACTCTGGAAACACCATATATTTT. It yields the protein CASSYTPYSGNTIYF.